A selection of T cell receptor beta chains follows, all from one sample in a study of OX40 agonist ivuxolimab in advanced cancers. The repertoire was sequenced with immunoSEQ multiplex PCR; TCRdb's copy has only in-frame clones and lacks some. This sample has just over 50,000 clones, with more than 70% found just once. The sample consisted of CD4+ or CD8+ T cells sorted from blood, taken in a trial of the OX40 agonist ivuxolimab. These receptors originate from an adult with an advanced solid tumor such as melanoma, head and neck, liver or kidney cancer. The CDR3 runs from the conserved cysteine through the conserved F or W. Each record gives: V gene, J gene, CDR3 length, D gene, clone size, CDR3 DNA, CDR3 protein. A D gene is named only where the DNA matches it firmly. Not all rows give a size; the values are once, few, many and, for expanded clones, a class.

TRBV2	TRBJ2-7	12	NA	NA	TGTGCCAGCAGACGGGACCAGGGCGAGCAGTACTTC	CASRRDQGEQYF
TRBV27	TRBJ1-2	14	NA	NA	TGTGCCAGCAGTTCCACCCGGACAGCGGGGGGCTACACCTTC	CASSSTRTAGGYTF
TRBV15	TRBJ1-2	15	NA	once	TGTGCCACCAGCAGACTCGTCCGGGACCACTATGGCTACACCTTC	CATSRLVRDHYGYTF
TRBV7-8	TRBJ1-1	15	NA	NA	TGTGCCAGCAGCATGAACAGGGCGGTCGGCACTGAAGCTTTCTTT	CASSMNRAVGTEAFF
TRBV5-5	TRBJ1-1	16	NA	NA	TGTGCCAGCAGCCCCGTGGCAGGGACTATGAACACTGAAGCTTTCTTT	CASSPVAGTMNTEAFF
TRBV19	TRBJ2-3	14	NA	NA	TGTGCCAGTACCTCGAGGCCGAACCACGATACGCAGTATTTT	CASTSRPNHDTQYF
TRBV27	TRBJ1-1	17	NA	NA	TGTGCCAGCAGACGATTCCAGCAGGGCTTGGTCGGCACTGAAGCTTTCTTT	CASRRFQQGLVGTEAFF
TRBV29-1	TRBJ2-7	14	TRBD1	NA	TGCAGCGTTGTAAGTCGGGACAGGACCTACGAGCAGTACTTC	CSVVSRDRTYEQYF
TRBV14	TRBJ1-2	16	TRBD1	NA	TGTGCCAGCAGCGACGTATCCGGACAGGGTCTCTATGGCTACACCTTC	CASSDVSGQGLYGYTF
TRBV10-1	TRBJ2-1	14	NA	once	TGCGCCAGCAGTGAGTCGGGCGGCTACAATGAGCAGTTCTTC	CASSESGGYNEQFF
TRBV5-4	TRBJ2-7	15	TRBD2	NA	TGTGCCAGCGGAATGACTAGCGGGAGGGAGCACGAGCAGTACTTC	CASGMTSGREHEQYF
TRBV19	TRBJ2-7	15	TRBD2	NA	TGTGCCAGTAGTATAGTCGGGAGGGCCTCCCACGAGCAGTACTTC	CASSIVGRASHEQYF
TRBV11-1	TRBJ1-1	15	TRBD1	NA	TGTGCCAGCCAAGACAGGGGGCGGAGTTGGACTGAAGCTTTCTTT	CASQDRGRSWTEAFF
TRBV28	TRBJ2-7	16	NA	NA	TGTGCCAGCAATCCGTCTTGGGGGGCCGCCACCACTCGGCAGTACTTC	CASNPSWGAATTRQYF
TRBV6-5	TRBJ2-7	12	TRBD1	NA	TGTGCCTCACAGGGACAGTACTACGAGCAGTACTTC	CASQGQYYEQYF
TRBV29-1	TRBJ2-3	13	NA	once	TGCAGCGTAAGACGGCAAGGCACAGATACGCAGTATTTT	CSVRRQGTDTQYF
TRBV5-1	TRBJ2-7	14	NA	NA	TGCGCCAGCAGCCGCAGGGACTCCCGCTACGAGCAGTACTTC	CASSRRDSRYEQYF
TRBV5-4	TRBJ2-5	13	NA	once	TGTGCCAGCACCTCGGCCGGGTTAGGGACCCAGTACTTC	CASTSAGLGTQYF